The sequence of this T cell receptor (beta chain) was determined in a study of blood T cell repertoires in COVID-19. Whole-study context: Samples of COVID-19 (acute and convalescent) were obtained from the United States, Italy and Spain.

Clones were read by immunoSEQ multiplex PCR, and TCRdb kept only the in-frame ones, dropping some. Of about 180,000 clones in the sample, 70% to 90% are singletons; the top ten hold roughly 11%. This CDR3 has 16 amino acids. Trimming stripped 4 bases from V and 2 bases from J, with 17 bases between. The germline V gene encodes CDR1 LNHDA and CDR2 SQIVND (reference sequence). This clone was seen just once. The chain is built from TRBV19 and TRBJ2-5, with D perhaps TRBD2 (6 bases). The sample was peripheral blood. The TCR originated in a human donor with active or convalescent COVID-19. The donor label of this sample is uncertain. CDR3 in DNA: TGTGCCAGTAGTAAAATGGGACTCCCTCTACAAGAGACCCAGTACTTC. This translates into CASSKMGLPLQETQYF. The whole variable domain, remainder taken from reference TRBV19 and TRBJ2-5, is DGGITQSPKYLFRKEGQNVTLSCEQNLNHDAMYWYRQDPGQGLRLIYYSQIVNDFQKGDIAEGYSVSREKKESFPLTVTSAQKNPTAFYLCASSKMGLPLQETQYFGPGTRLLVL.